What follows is one T cell receptor beta chain and its context. Its antigen is as yet unknown. Each CDR3 protein is one row after TCRdb ran MiXCR on the 5' RACE reads. The sample records about 28,000 distinct CDR3 sequences, roughly 7.4% being singletons. The source of the sample is a study of spatial heterogeneity in lung cancer. Looking at the study overall: Tumor-region counts of TCR transcripts tracked strongly with a T cell module score from matched bulk RNA-seq. Raw reads contained each unique TCR and UMI combination more than ten times on average.

Study-wide results and limits: Ubiquitous and regional nonsynonymous mutation counts were tracked by ubiquitous and regional expanded TCR counts, respectively. Mutation counts in tumors were tracked by counts of expanded intratumoral alpha and beta TCRs.

Regarding time point: sample taken at primary tumor resection. Frozen PBMC, nontumor lung or tumor provided whole RNA, which was sequenced unsorted. Material: lung tumor tissue, obtained at surgery. This receptor was identified in a male donor with early-stage non-small cell lung cancer.

CDR3 DNA: TGCAGCGTTGGCGAGACAGGGGGAACGCCCCAGCATTTT. This gives the protein CSVGETGGTPQHF. The chain is built from TRBV29-1 and TRBJ1-5; TRBD1 aligns across 9 bases. Germline CDR1 SQVTM, CDR2 ANQGSEA. With V trimmed by 4 bases and J by 9 bases, 7 bases remained unmatched. The CDR3 loop spans 13 amino acids.